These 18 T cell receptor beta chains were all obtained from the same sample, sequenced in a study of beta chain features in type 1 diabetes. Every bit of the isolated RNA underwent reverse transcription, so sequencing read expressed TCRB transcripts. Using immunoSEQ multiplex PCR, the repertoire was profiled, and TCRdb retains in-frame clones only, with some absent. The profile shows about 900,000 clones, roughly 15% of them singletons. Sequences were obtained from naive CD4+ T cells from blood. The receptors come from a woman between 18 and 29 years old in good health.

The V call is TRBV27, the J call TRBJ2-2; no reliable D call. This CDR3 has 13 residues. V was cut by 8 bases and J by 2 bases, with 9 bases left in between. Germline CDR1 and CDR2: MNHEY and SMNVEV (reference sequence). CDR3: CASDTNNTGELFF. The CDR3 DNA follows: TGTGCCAGCGACACGAACAACACCGGGGAGCTGTTTTTT.

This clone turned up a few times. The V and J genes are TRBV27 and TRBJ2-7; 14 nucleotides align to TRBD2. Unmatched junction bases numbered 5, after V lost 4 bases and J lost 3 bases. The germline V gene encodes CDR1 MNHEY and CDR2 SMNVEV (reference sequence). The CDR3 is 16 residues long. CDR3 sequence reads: CASSSGLAGGNYEQYF. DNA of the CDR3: TGTGCCAGCAGTTCCGGACTAGCGGGAGGCAACTACGAGCAGTACTTC.

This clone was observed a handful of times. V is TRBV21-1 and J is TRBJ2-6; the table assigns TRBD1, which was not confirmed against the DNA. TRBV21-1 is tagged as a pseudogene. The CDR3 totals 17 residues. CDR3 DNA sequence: TGTGCCAGCAGCAGACGGGACAGGGGGCCGGGGGCCAACGTCCTGACTTTC. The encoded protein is CASSRRDRGPGANVLTF.

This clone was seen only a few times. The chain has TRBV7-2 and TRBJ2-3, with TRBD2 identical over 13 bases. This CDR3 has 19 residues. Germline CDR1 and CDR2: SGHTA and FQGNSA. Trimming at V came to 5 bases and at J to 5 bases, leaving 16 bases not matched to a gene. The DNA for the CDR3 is TGTGCCAGCAGCCGAGACTCCAGGACTAGCGGGAGAGGTCGAGATACGCAGTATTTT. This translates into CASSRDSRTSGRGRDTQYF.

The CDR3 sequence is CASSPGTGGRYGYTF. CDR3 nucleotide sequence: TGTGCCAGCAGTCCTGGGACAGGGGGTCGCTATGGCTACACCTTC. The chain has TRBV7-9 and TRBJ1-2; the match to TRBD1 covers 11 bases. The germline CDR1 and CDR2 sequences are SEHNR and FQNEAQ (reference sequence). This CDR3 is 15 amino acids long. The V and J ends lost 6 bases and 4 bases, in that order; junction bases with no gene match: 7.

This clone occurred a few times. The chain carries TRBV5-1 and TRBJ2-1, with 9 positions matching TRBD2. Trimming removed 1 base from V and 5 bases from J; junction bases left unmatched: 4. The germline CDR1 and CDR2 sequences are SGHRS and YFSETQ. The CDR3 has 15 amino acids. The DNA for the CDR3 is TGCGCCAGCAGCTTGTCGCCTAGCGGGAACAATGAGCAGTTCTTC. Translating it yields CASSLSPSGNNEQFF.

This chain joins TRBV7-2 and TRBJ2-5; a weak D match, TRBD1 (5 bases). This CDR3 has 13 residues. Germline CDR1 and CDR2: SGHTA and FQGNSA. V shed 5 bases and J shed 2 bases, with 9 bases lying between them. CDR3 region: CASSRQPQETQYF. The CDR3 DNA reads TGTGCCAGCAGCCGACAGCCTCAAGAGACCCAGTACTTC.

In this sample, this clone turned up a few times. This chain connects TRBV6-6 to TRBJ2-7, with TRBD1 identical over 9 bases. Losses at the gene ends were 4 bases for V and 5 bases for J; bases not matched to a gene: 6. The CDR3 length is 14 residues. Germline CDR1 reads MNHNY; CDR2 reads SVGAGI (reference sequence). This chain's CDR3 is CASSSRTGAHEQYF. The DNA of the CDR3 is TGTGCCAGCAGTTCCCGGACAGGGGCTCACGAGCAGTACTTC.

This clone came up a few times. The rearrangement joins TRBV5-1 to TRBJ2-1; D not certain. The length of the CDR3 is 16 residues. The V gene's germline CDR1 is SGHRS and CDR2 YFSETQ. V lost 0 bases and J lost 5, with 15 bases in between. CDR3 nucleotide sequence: TGCGCCAGCAGCTTGGCCTTGTTAGTTTCGGACAATGAGCAGTTCTTC. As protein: CASSLALLVSDNEQFF.

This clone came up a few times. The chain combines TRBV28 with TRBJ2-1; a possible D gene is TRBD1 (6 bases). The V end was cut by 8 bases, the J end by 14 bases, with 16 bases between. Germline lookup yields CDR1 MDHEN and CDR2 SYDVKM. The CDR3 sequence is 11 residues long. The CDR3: CASGYRDKKFF. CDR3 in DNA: TGTGCCAGCGGTTACAGGGATAAAAAGTTCTTC.

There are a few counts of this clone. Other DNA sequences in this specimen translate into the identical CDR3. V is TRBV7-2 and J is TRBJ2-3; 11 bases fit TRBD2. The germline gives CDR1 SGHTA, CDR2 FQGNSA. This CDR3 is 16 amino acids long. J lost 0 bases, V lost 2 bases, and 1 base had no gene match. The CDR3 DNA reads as TGTGCCAGCAGCTTACGACTAGCGGGGAGCACAGATACGCAGTATTTT. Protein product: CASSLRLAGSTDTQYF.

The DNA of the CDR3 is TGTGCCAGCAGCGCCAGAACTGGGACTAGCACTAGCACAGATACGCAGTATTTT. Its protein product is CASSARTGTSTSTDTQYF. The V and J genes are TRBV9 and TRBJ2-3, with TRBD2 matching over 9 bases. V lost 3 bases, J lost 0 bases, and 11 bases stayed unmatched. This CDR3 spans 18 amino acids. Per the germline V gene, CDR1 is SGDLS and CDR2 is YYNGEE.

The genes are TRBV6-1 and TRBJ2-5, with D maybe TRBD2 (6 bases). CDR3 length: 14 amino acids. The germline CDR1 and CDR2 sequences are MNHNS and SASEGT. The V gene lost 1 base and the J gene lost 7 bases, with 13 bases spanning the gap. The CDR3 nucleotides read TGTGCCAGCAGTGAAGATGTGAAGGGAGGGACCCAGTACTTC. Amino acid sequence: CASSEDVKGGTQYF.

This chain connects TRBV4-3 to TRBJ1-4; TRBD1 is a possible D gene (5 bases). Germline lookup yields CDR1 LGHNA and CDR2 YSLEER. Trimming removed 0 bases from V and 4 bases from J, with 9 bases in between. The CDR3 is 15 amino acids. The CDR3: CASSQEGQFNEKLFF. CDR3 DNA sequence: TGCGCCAGCAGCCAAGAAGGACAATTTAATGAAAAACTGTTTTTT.

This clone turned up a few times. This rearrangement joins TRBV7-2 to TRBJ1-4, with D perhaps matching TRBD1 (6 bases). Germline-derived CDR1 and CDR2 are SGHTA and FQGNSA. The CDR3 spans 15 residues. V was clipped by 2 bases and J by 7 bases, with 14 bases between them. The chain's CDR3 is CASSLLGGVFEKLFF. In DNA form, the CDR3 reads TGTGCCAGCAGCTTACTGGGGGGCGTATTTGAAAAACTGTTTTTT.

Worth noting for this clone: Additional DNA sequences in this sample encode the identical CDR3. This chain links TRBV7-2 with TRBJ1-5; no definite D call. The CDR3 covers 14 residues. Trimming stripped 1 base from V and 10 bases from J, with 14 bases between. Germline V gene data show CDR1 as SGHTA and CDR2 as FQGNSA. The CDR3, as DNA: TGTGCCAGCAGCTTAGTGGTGGGTCCTCGACCCCAGCATTTT. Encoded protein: CASSLVVGPRPQHF.

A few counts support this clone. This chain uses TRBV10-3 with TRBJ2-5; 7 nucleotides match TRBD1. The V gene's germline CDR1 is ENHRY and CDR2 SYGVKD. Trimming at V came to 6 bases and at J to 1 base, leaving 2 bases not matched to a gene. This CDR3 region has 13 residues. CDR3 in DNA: TGTGCCATCAGGGACAGGACCCAAGAGACCCAGTACTTC. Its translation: CAIRDRTQETQYF.

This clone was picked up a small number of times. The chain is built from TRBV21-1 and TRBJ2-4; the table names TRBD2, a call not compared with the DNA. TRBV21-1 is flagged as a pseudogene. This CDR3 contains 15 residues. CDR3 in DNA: TGTGCCAGCAGCAAACCCCGGACTAGCGGAAACATTCAGTACTTC. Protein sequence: CASSKPRTSGNIQYF.